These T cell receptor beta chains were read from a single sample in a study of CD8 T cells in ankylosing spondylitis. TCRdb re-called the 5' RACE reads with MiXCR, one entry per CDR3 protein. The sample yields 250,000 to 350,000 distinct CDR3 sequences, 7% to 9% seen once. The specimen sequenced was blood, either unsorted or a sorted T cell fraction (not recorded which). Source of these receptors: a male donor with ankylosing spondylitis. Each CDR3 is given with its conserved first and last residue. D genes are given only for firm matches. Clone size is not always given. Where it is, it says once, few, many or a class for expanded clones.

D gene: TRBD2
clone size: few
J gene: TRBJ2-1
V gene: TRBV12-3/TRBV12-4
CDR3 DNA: TGTGCCAGCAGTCCCCGACTAGCGGGAAACAATGAGCAGTTCTTC
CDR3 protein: CASSPRLAGNNEQFF

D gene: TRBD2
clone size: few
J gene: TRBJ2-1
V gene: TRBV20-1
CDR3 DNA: TGCAGTGCCCCCCCCACTAGCGCCTACAATGAGCAGTTCTTC
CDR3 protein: CSAPPTSAYNEQFF

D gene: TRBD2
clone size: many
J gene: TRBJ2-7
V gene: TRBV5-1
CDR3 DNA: TGCGCCAGCAGCTTAACTAGCGGGACCCACGAGCAGTACTTC
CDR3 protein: CASSLTSGTHEQYF

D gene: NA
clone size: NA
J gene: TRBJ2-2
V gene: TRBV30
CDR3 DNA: TGTGCCTGGAGTGTACAGGGAGGCCCCACCGGGGAGCTGTTTTTT
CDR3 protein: CAWSVQGGPTGELFF

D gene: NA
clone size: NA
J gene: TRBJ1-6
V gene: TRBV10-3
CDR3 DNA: TGTGCCATCAGCCAGGGAGGGGATAATTCACCCCTCCACTTT
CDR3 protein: CAISQGGDNSPLHF

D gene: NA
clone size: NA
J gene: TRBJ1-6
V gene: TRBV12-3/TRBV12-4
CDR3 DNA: TGTGCCAGCAGTTTGGGCAGGGCGAGCTCCTATAATTCACCCCTCCACTTT
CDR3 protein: CASSLGRASSYNSPLHF

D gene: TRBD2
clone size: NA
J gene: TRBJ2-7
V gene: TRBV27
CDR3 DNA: TGTGCCAGCAGTCTACTAGCGGGAGCTGTCGAGCAGTACTTC
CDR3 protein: CASSLLAGAVEQYF

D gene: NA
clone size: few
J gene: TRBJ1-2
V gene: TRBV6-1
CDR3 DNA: TGTGCCAGCAGTGACCAACGGATTAGGACCGGCTACACCTTC
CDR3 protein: CASSDQRIRTGYTF

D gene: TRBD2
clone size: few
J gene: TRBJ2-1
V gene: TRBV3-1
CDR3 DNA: TGTGCCAGCAGTCCCCCGGGACTAGCGGGAAGTGAGCAGTTCTTC
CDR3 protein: CASSPPGLAGSEQFF

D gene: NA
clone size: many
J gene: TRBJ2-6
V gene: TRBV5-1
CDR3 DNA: TGCGCCAGCAGCTTGGACGGCTCTGGGGCCAACGTCCTGACTTTC
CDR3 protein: CASSLDGSGANVLTF

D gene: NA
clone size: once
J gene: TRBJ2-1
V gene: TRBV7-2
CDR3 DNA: TGTGACAGCAGCTTAAGCGGGTGGGGGCTCAATGAGCAGTTCTTC
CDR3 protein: CDSSLSGWGLNEQFF

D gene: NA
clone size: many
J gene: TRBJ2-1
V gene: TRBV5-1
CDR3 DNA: TGCGCCAGCAGCCCGTCCGGGACTCTAGAGTGGAGTGAGCAGTTCTTC
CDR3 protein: CASSPSGTLEWSEQFF

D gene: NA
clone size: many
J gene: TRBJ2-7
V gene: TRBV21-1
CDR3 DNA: TGTGCCAGACCGGGAGGGGGCGACGAGCAGTACTTC
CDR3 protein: CARPGGGDEQYF

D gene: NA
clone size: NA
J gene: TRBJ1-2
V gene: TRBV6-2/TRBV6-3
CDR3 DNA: TGTGCCAGCAGTTACTCCGACAGGATCTATGGCTACACCTTC
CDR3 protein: CASSYSDRIYGYTF

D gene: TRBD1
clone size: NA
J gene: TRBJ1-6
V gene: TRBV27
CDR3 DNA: TGTGCCAGCTCAGCTCTAGAGGGACAGGGGGCTTCACCCCTCCACTTT
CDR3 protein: CASSALEGQGASPLHF

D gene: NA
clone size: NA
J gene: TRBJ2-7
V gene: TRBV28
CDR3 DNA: TGTGCCAGCGCGGGGGCACCCTACGAGCAGTACTTC
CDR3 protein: CASAGAPYEQYF

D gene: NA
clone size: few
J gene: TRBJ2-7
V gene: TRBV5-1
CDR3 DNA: TGCGCCAGCAGACGGGACTCCTCAACTATCTACGAGCAGTACTTC
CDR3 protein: CASRRDSSTIYEQYF

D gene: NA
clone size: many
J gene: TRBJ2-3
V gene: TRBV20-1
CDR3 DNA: TGCAGTGCTATCGGACAGCCTGGGGATACGCAGTATTTT
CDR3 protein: CSAIGQPGDTQYF

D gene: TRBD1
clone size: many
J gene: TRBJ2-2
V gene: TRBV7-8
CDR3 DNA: TGTGCCAGCAGCTTATTATGGGACAGGGTTACCGGGGAGCTGTTTTTT
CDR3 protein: CASSLLWDRVTGELFF

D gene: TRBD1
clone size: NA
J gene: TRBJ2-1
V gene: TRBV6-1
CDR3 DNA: TGTGCCAGCAGCGACAGGGGGTCCTACAATGAGCAGTTCTTC
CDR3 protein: CASSDRGSYNEQFF

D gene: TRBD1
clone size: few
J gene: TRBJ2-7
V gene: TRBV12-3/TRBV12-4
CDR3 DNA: TGTGCCAGCAGCCACGACAGGGACGAGCAGTACTTC
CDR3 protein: CASSHDRDEQYF

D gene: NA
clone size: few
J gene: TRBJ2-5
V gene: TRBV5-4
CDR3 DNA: TGTGCCAGCAGCCGTACTAAAGCGGCACAAGAGACCCAGTACTTC
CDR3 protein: CASSRTKAAQETQYF

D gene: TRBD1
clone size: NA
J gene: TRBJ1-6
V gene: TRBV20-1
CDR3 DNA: TGCAGTGCTAGTTCGGGACAGTCTAATTCACCCCTCCACTTT
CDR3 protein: CSASSGQSNSPLHF

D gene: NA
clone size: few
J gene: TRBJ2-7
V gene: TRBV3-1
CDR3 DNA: TGTGCCAGCAGCCAAGATAGGCGGGCAAGCTCCTACGAGCAGTACTTC
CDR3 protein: CASSQDRRASSYEQYF

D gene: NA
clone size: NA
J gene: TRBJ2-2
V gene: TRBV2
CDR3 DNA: TGTGCCAGCAGTTCGAGACAAGAATCGAACACCGGGGAGCTGTTTTTT
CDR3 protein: CASSSRQESNTGELFF

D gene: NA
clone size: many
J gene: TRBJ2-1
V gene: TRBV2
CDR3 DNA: TGTGCCAGCAGTGAACCTTTCGAGACCGAGCAGTTCTTC
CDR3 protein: CASSEPFETEQFF

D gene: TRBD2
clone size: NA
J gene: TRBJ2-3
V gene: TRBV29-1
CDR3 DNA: TGCAGCGTTGAAGATCCCCTGGAGGAGAGCGGGAGGACAGATACGCAGTATTTT
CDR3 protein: CSVEDPLEESGRTDTQYF

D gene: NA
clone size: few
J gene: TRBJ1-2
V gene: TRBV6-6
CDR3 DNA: TGTGCCAGCAGAGATACAGGGCCCTATGGCTACACCTTC
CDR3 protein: CASRDTGPYGYTF

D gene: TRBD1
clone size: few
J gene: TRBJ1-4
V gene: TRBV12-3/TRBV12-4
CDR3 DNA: TGTGCCAGCAGTAAAGGACAGGGGTGGTCGGTTTTT
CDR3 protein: CASSKGQGWSVF

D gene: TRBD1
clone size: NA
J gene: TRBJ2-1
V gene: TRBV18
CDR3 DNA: TGTGCCAGCTCGATCGGACAGGGGGCGCGGAATGAGCAGTTCTTC
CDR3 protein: CASSIGQGARNEQFF

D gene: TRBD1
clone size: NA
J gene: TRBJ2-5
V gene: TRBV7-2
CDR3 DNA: TGTGCCAGCAGCTCCCAACGGACAGGGAACCAAGAGACCCAGTACTTC
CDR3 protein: CASSSQRTGNQETQYF

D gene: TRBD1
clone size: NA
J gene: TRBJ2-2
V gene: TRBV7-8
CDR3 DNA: TGTGCCAGCAGTCCTACAGGGGGAATCACCGGGGAGCTGTTTTTT
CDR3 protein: CASSPTGGITGELFF

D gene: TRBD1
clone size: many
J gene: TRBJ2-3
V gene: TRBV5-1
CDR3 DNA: TGCGCCAGCAGCACGCCTCCGGGACAGGGGGCCGCAGATACGCAGTATTTT
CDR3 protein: CASSTPPGQGAADTQYF

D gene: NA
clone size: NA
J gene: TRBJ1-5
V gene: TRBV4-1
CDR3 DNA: TGCGCCAGCAGCCCTTTGGGGCAGAACAATCAGCCCCAGCATTTT
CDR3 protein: CASSPLGQNNQPQHF

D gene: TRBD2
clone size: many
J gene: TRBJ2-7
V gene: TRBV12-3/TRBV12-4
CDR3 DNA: TGTGCCAGCAGTTTAATGGGGGGGAATAACTACGAGCAGTACTTC
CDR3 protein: CASSLMGGNNYEQYF

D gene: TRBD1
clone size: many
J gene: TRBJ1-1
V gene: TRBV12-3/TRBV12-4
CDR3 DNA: TGTGCCAGCAGCTCAGACAGGGAGGGATCTGAAGCTTTCTTT
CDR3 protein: CASSSDREGSEAFF

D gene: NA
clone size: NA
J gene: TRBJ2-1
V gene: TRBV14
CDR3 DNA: TGTGCCAGCAGCAATGTAGGGCCCCCATACGCCTACAATGAGCAGTTCTTC
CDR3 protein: CASSNVGPPYAYNEQFF

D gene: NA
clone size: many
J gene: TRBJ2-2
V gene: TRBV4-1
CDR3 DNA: TGCGCCAGCAGCCAAACTAAGGAGGGGTTACAGCCCTCGAACACCGGGGAGCTGTTTTTT
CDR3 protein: CASSQTKEGLQPSNTGELFF

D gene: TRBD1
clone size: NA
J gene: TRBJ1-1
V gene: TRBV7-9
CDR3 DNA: TGTGCCAGCAGCTTAGAAACCGGGACAGTGAACACTGAAGCTTTCTTT
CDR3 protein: CASSLETGTVNTEAFF